The clone carrying this T cell receptor (beta chain) was found once. CDR3 size: 15 residues. CDR1 is SGHRS and CDR2 is YFSETQ in the germline V gene. V was pared by 5 bases and J by 0 bases, with 14 bases between. Per the study methods: Reference gene primer amplification gave estimated nucleated cell counts. The assay was immunoSEQ multiplex PCR, and TCRdb's table has in-frame clones only and misses some. V, J and clone size are taken as reported in that table, and D and trimming were inferred from the DNA itself. The data show roughly 15,000 clones, with roughly 90% seen just once and less than 4% held by the top ten. This specimen comes from a study of blood T cell repertoires in COVID-19. Study summary: Sources were T cells, B-cell-depleted T cells, or PBMCs; the material itself was cDNA or gDNA.

The sequencing input was peripheral blood. The rearrangement links TRBV5-1 to TRBJ1-1; D is possibly TRBD1 (5 bases). This receptor was obtained from a human donor in a cohort sampled during active COVID-19. The DNA for the CDR3 is TGCGCCAGCAGATCGGGGGGTGGCATGAACACTGAAGCTTTCTTT. Amino acids: CASRSGGGMNTEAFF.